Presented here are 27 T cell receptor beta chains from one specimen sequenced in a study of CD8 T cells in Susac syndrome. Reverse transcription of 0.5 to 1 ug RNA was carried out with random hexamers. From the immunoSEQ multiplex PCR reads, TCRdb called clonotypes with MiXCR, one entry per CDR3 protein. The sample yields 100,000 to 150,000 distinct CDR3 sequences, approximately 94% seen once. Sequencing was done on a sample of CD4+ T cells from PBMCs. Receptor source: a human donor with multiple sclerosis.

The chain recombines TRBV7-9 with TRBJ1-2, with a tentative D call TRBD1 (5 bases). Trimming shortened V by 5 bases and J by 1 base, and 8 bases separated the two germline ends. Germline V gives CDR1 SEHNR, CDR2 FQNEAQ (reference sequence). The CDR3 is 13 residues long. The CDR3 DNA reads TGTGCCAGCAGCAAGACAGATAACTATGGCTACACCTTC. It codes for CASSKTDNYGYTF.

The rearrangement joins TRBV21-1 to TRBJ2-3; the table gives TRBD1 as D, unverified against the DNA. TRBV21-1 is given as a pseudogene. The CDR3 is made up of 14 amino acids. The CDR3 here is CASNSGRRTDTQYF. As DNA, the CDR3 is TGTGCCAGCAATTCGGGGCGGCGCACAGATACGCAGTATTTT.

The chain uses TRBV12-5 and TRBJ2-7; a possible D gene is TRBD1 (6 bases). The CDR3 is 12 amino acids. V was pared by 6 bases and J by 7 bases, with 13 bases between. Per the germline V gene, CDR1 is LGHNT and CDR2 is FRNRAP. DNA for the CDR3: TGTGCTAGTGGCAGGGGTCACGGTGAGCAGTACTTC. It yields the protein CASGRGHGEQYF. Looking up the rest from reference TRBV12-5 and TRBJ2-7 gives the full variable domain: DARVTQTPRHKVTEMGQEVTMRCQPILGHNTVFWYRQTMMQGLELLAYFRNRAPLDDSGMPKDRFSAEMPDATLATLKIQPSEPRDSAVYFCASGRGHGEQYFGPGTRLTVT.

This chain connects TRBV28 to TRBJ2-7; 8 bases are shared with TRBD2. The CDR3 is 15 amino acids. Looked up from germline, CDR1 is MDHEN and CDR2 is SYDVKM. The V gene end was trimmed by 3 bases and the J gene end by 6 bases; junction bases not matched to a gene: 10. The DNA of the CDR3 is TGTGCCAGCAGTTTGTCCGGGACTAGTTTCTCCGAGCAGTACTTC. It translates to CASSLSGTSFSEQYF. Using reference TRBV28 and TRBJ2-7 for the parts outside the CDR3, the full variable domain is DVKVTQSSRYLVKRTGEKVFLECVQDMDHENMFWYRQDPGLGLRLIYFSYDVKMKEKGDIPEGYSVSREKKERFSLILESASTNQTSMYLCASSLSGTSFSEQYFGPGTRLTVT.

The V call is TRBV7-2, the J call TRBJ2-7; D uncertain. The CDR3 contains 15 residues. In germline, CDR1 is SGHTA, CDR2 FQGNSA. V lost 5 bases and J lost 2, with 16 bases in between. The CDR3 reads CASSPRNGQAYEQYF. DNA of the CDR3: TGTGCCAGCAGCCCCCGAAATGGTCAAGCCTACGAGCAGTACTTC.

The CDR3 region has the DNA TGCAGCGTTTATAGAGGAGATACGCAGTATTTT. Amino acids: CSVYRGDTQYF. The V and J genes are TRBV29-1 and TRBJ2-3; D is uncertain. Between the trimmed V and J ends, which lost 5 bases and 5 bases, there was a span of 8 bases. Germline V gene sequence: CDR1 SQVTM, CDR2 ANQGSEA. The CDR3 is made up of 11 amino acids.

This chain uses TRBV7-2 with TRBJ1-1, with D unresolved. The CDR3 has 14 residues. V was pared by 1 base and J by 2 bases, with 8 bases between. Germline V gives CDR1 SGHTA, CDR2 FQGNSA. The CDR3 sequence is CASSLDLGNTEAFF. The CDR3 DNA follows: TGTGCCAGCAGCTTAGACCTAGGAAACACTGAAGCTTTCTTT.

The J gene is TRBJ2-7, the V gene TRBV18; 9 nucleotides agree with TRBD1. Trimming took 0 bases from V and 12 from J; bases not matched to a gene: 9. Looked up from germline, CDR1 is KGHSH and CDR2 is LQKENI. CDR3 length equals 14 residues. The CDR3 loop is CASSPPRTGAIMYF. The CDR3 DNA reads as TGTGCCAGCTCACCACCTAGGACAGGGGCCATCATGTACTTC.

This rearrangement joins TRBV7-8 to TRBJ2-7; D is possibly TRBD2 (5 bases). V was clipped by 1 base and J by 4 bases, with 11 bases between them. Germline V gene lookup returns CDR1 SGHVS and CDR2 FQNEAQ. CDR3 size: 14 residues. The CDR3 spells CASSLVGLGYEQYF. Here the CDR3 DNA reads TGTGCCAGCAGCTTAGTAGGACTCGGATACGAGCAGTACTTC.

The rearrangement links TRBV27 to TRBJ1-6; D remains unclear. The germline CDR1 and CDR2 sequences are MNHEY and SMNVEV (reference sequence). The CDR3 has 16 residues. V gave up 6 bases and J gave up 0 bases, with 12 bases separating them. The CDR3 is CASSLLTSSYNSPLHF. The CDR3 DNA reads TGTGCCAGCAGCTTACTCACGAGCTCCTATAATTCACCCCTCCACTTT.

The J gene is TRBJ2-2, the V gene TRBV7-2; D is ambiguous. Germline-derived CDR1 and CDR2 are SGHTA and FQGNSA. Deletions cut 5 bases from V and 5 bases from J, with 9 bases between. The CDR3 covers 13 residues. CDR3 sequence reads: CASSVSRTGELFF. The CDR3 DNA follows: TGTGCCAGCAGCGTTAGCAGGACCGGGGAGCTGTTTTTT. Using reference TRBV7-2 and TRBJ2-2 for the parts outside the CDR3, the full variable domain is GAGVSQSPSNKVTEKGKDVELRCDPISGHTALYWYRQSLGQGLEFLIYFQGNSAPDKSGLPSDRFSAERTGGSVSTLTIQRTQQEDSAVYLCASSVSRTGELFFGEGSRLTVL.

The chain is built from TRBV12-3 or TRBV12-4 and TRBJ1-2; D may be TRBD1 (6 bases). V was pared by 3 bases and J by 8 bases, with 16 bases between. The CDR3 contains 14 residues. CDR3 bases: TGTGCCAGCAGTTTGAGAGAACAGGGTTACGGCTACACCTTC. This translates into CASSLREQGYGYTF.

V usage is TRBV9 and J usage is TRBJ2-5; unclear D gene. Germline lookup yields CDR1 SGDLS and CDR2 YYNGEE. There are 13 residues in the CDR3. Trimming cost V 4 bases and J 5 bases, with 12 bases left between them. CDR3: CASSKYSSETQYF. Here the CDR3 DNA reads TGTGCCAGCAGCAAATATTCTTCGGAGACCCAGTACTTC. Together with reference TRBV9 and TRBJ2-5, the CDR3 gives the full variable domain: DSGVTQTPKHLITATGQRVTLRCSPRSGDLSVYWYQQSLDQGLQFLIQYYNGEERAKGNILERFSAQQFPDLHSELNLSSLELGDSALYFCASSKYSSETQYFGPGTRLLVL.

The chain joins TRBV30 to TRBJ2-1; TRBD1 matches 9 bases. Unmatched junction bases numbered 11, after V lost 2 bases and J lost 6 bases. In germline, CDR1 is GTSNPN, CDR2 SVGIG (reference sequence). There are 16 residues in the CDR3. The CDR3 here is CAWSSGDRANGNEQFF. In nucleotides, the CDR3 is TGTGCCTGGAGTTCTGGGGACAGGGCAAATGGCAATGAGCAGTTCTTC.

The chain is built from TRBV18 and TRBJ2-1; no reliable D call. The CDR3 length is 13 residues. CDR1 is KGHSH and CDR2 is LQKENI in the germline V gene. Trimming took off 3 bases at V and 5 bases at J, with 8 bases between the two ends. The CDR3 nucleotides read TGTGCCAGCTCACCTGTACCCGACAATGAGCAGTTCTTC. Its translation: CASSPVPDNEQFF.

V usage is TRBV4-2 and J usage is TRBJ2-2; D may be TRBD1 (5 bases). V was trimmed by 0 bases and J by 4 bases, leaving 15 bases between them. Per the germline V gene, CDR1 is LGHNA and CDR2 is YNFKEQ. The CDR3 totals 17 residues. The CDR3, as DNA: TGTGCCAGCAGCCAAGATAAGCAGGGCCCCGGCACCGGGGAGCTGTTTTTT. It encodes CASSQDKQGPGTGELFF.

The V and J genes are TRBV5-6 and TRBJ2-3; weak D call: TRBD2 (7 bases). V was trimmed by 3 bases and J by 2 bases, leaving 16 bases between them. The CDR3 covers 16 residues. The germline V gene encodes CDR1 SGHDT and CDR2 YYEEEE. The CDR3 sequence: CASSSRGGASTDTQYF. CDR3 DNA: TGTGCCAGCAGCTCAAGGGGGGGGGCGTCCACAGATACGCAGTATTTT.

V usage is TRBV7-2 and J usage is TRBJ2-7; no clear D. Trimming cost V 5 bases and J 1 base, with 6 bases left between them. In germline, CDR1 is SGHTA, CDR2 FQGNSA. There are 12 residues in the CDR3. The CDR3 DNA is TGTGCCAGCAGCCCCCAGTCCTACGAGCAGTACTTC. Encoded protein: CASSPQSYEQYF.

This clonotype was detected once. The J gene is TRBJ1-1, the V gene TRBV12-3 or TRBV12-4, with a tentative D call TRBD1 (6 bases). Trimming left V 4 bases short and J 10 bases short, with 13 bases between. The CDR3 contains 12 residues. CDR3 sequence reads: CASSSQNRVAFF. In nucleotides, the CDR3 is TGTGCCAGCAGTTCACAGAACAGGGTAGCTTTCTTT.

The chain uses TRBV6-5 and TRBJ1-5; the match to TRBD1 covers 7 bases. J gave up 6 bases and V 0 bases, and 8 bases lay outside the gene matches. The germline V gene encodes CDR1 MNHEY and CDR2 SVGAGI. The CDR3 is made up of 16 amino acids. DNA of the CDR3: TGTGCCAGCAGTTACTCTCCGACAGGGTATGGTCAGCCCCAGCATTTT. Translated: CASSYSPTGYGQPQHF.

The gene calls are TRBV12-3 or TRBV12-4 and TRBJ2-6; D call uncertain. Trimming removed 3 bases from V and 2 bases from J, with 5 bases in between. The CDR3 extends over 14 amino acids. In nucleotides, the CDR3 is TGTGCCAGCAGTTTTGCCGCTGGGGCCAACGTCCTGACTTTC. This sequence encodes CASSFAAGANVLTF.

The CDR3 region is CASSSVATQETQYF. For the CDR3, the DNA is TGTGCCAGCAGCTCTGTCGCTACCCAAGAGACCCAGTACTTC. This chain connects TRBV5-6 to TRBJ2-5; D is ambiguous. The ends were cut back, 3 bases at V and 1 base at J, with 10 bases in the middle. The germline gives CDR1 SGHDT, CDR2 YYEEEE. CDR3 size: 14 residues.

The CDR3 DNA sequence: TGTGCCAGCACTACAGCTGACAGTACCCGCTACGAGCAGTACTTC. It encodes CASTTADSTRYEQYF. The chain links TRBV6-2 or TRBV6-3 to TRBJ2-7; D is possibly TRBD1 (5 bases). The germline V gene has CDR1 MNHEY and CDR2 SVGEGT. The CDR3 contains 15 residues. The ends were cut back, 7 bases at V and 3 bases at J, with 19 bases in the middle.

CDR3: CSVGKTDTQYF. The DNA for the CDR3 is TGCAGCGTGGGGAAGACAGATACGCAGTATTTT. This sequence joins TRBV29-1 and TRBJ2-3; D not resolved. V shed 6 bases and J shed 3 bases, with 7 bases lying between them. Looked up from germline, CDR1 is SQVTM and CDR2 is ANQGSEA. The CDR3 is made up of 11 amino acids.

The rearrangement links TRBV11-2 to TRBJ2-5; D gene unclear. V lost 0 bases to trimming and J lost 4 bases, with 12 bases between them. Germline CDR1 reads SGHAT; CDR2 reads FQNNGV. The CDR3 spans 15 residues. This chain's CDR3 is CASSLDWIDRETQYF. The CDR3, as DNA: TGTGCCAGCAGCTTAGATTGGATAGATCGAGAGACCCAGTACTTC.

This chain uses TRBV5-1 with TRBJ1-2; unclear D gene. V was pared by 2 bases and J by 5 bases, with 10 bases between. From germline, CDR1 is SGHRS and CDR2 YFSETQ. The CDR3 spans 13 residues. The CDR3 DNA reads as TGCGCCAGCAGCTTAGGGCAGGAGTATGGCTACACCTTC. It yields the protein CASSLGQEYGYTF.

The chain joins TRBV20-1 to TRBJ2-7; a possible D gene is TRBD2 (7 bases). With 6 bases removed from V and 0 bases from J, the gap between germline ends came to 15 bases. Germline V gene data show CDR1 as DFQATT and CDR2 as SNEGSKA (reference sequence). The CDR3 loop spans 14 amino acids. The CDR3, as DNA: TGCAGTGCCATCGGGGGGCGGAGCTCCTACGAGCAGTACTTC. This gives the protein CSAIGGRSSYEQYF.